Listed below are T cell receptor beta chains from one sample, sequenced in a study of shared clonotypes between healthy human individuals. The protocol was immunoSEQ multiplex PCR, while the TCRdb copy is restricted to in-frame clones and leaves out a portion. The table has about 1 million clones, about 75% seen once. Material: memory CD4+ T cells sorted from blood. The receptor source for this set is a man in his late teens or twenties in good health. Both conserved end residues are part of each CDR3. A D gene is named only where the DNA matches it firmly. The listing skips clone size in some rows; elsewhere it reads once, few, many or a size class.

D: .; J: TRBJ1-1; size: .; V: TRBV10-3; DNA: TGTGCCATCTTGGATAACACTGAAGCTTTCTTT; CDR3: CAILDNTEAFF
D: .; J: TRBJ2-5; size: .; V: TRBV19; DNA: TGTGCCAGTAGTGTCACAGGGATGGGGGAGACCCAGTACTTC; CDR3: CASSVTGMGETQYF
D: .; J: TRBJ2-7; size: .; V: TRBV5-1; DNA: TGCGCCAGCAGCCCAGCAATATCGGTGGGGGGAGCCGAGCAGTACTTC; CDR3: CASSPAISVGGAEQYF
D: TRBD2; J: TRBJ2-1; size: .; V: TRBV7-8; DNA: TGTGCCAGCAGCTTTAGCACGGGACTAGTGTCTGAGCAGTTCTTC; CDR3: CASSFSTGLVSEQFF
D: .; J: TRBJ2-3; size: .; V: TRBV7-6; DNA: TGTGCCAGCAGCTTTCCTTGGGTAACAGATACGCAGTATTTT; CDR3: CASSFPWVTDTQYF
D: .; J: TRBJ2-1; size: .; V: TRBV5-8; DNA: TGTGCCAGCAGCTTGGTCTTCTACAATGAGCAGTTCTTC; CDR3: CASSLVFYNEQFF
D: TRBD1; J: TRBJ2-7; size: .; V: TRBV5-1; DNA: TGCGCCAGCAGCTTGGGCGGGACAGGTCCCTACGAGCAGTACTTC; CDR3: CASSLGGTGPYEQYF
D: .; J: TRBJ1-2; size: .; V: TRBV5-5; DNA: TGTGCCAGCAGCCCGGAGGGGGAAGGTCCGGCTAACTATGGCTACACCTTC; CDR3: CASSPEGEGPANYGYTF
D: .; J: TRBJ1-1; size: few; V: TRBV2; DNA: TGTGCCAGCAGTGAAGCAGGACCGTGGGGTGCTGAAGCTTTCTTT; CDR3: CASSEAGPWGAEAFF
D: TRBD2; J: TRBJ2-1; size: .; V: TRBV15; DNA: TGTGCCACCAGCCGCGAAGCCCCGACTAGCGGGAGAGGCTACAATGAGCAGTTCTTC; CDR3: CATSREAPTSGRGYNEQFF
D: .; J: TRBJ2-3; size: .; V: TRBV7-2; DNA: TGTGCCAGCAGCCAAGTTGACGGGCCCACAGATACGCAGTATTTT; CDR3: CASSQVDGPTDTQYF
D: .; J: TRBJ2-5; size: once; V: TRBV20-1; DNA: TGCAGTGCTTCACACCAAGAGACCCAGTACTTC; CDR3: CSASHQETQYF
D: TRBD2; J: TRBJ2-3; size: .; V: TRBV25-1; DNA: TGTGCCAGCAGTCCCCCTACTAGCGGGGTGACAGATACGCAGTATTTT; CDR3: CASSPPTSGVTDTQYF
D: .; J: TRBJ2-1; size: .; V: TRBV11-2; DNA: TGTGCCAGCAGCTTAGTGGGGCGGGGGCCGACAATCAATGAGCAGTTCTTC; CDR3: CASSLVGRGPTINEQFF
D: .; J: TRBJ2-2; size: .; V: TRBV2; DNA: TGTGCCAGCAGCGACAGGGTCGGGAGCACCGGGGAGCTGTTTTTT; CDR3: CASSDRVGSTGELFF
D: .; J: TRBJ2-5; size: few; V: TRBV5-8; DNA: TGTGCCAGCAGCCGTTACAGGGTGGAGGAGACCCAGTACTTC; CDR3: CASSRYRVEETQYF
D: .; J: TRBJ1-2; size: .; V: TRBV7-9; DNA: TGTGCCAGCAGCTTAGATGGGCATGGCTACACCTTC; CDR3: CASSLDGHGYTF
D: TRBD1; J: TRBJ2-2; size: few; V: TRBV7-2; DNA: TGTGCCAGCAGCTCCGGACAGGGGTACACCGGGGAGCTGTTTTTT; CDR3: CASSSGQGYTGELFF
D: .; J: TRBJ1-1; size: .; V: TRBV10-3; DNA: TGTGCCATCAGTGTTGGGATGAACACTGAAGCTTTCTTT; CDR3: CAISVGMNTEAFF
D: .; J: TRBJ2-2; size: .; V: TRBV11-2; DNA: TGTGCCAGCAGCTTAGACCCTGGCGCCGGGGAGCTGTTTTTT; CDR3: CASSLDPGAGELFF
D: .; J: TRBJ2-5; size: .; V: TRBV5-1; DNA: TGCGCCAGCAGCTTGACTAGCTCTCAGGAGACCCAGTACTTC; CDR3: CASSLTSSQETQYF
D: .; J: TRBJ2-7; size: .; V: TRBV5-6; DNA: TGTGCCAGCAGCCTTCGACAGGGACTAGGAGGCTACGAGCAGTACTTC; CDR3: CASSLRQGLGGYEQYF
D: TRBD2; J: TRBJ2-4; size: .; V: TRBV5-6; DNA: TGTGCCAGCAGCCCTCGGGGGGGCGCCAAAAACATTCAGTACTTC; CDR3: CASSPRGGAKNIQYF
D: .; J: TRBJ2-5; size: few; V: TRBV18; DNA: TGTGCCAGCTCCCCCAGGGCGGAGACCCAGTACTTC; CDR3: CASSPRAETQYF
D: TRBD1; J: TRBJ1-3; size: few; V: TRBV11-2; DNA: TGTGCCAGCAGCCCCGACAGGGCCGCCTCTGGAAACACCATATATTTT; CDR3: CASSPDRAASGNTIYF
D: .; J: TRBJ2-7; size: .; V: TRBV5-1; DNA: TGCGCCAGCAGCGAGGGGACCTTCTCCTACGAGCAGTACTTC; CDR3: CASSEGTFSYEQYF
D: TRBD1; J: TRBJ2-7; size: .; V: TRBV6-6; DNA: TGTGCCAGCAGTTCCACGACAGGGCCCTACGAGCAGTACTTC; CDR3: CASSSTTGPYEQYF
D: .; J: TRBJ1-2; size: .; V: TRBV6-1; DNA: TGTGCCAGCAGTGACCGGGAACACTATGGCTACACCTTC; CDR3: CASSDREHYGYTF
D: .; J: TRBJ1-5; size: few; V: TRBV28; DNA: TGTGCCAGCACGCACGGGGGCGGCAGCAATCAGCCCCAGCATTTT; CDR3: CASTHGGGSNQPQHF
D: .; J: TRBJ2-5; size: .; V: TRBV7-2; DNA: TGTGCCAGCAGTCGTGCGGCATTAGGAGAGACCCAGTACTTC; CDR3: CASSRAALGETQYF
D: .; J: TRBJ1-1; size: .; V: TRBV18; DNA: TGTGCCAGCTCATATACCCGGGACACTGAAGCTTTCTTT; CDR3: CASSYTRDTEAFF
D: .; J: TRBJ2-5; size: .; V: TRBV10-1; DNA: TGCGCCAGCAGTGAGTCGGGGGGCGCTGAGACCCAGTACTTC; CDR3: CASSESGGAETQYF
D: .; J: TRBJ2-3; size: once; V: TRBV18; DNA: TGTGCCAGCTCACCACCGGAGTGGGATACGCAGTATTTT; CDR3: CASSPPEWDTQYF
D: .; J: TRBJ1-6; size: .; V: TRBV5-1; DNA: TGCGCCAGCAGCACTCAACCGGGATCTTATAATTCACCCCTCCACTTT; CDR3: CASSTQPGSYNSPLHF
D: .; J: TRBJ2-1; size: .; V: TRBV11-2; DNA: TGTGCCAGCAGCTTAGCCACGCGAGTTTACAATGAGCAGTTCTTC; CDR3: CASSLATRVYNEQFF
D: TRBD2; J: TRBJ2-7; size: .; V: TRBV6-1; DNA: TGTGCCAGCAGGGTTTGGGGGGGAGGAATCTACGAGCAGTACTTC; CDR3: CASRVWGGGIYEQYF
D: .; J: TRBJ2-7; size: .; V: TRBV6-1; DNA: TGTGCCGTCCTCGGCTCCTACGAGCAGTACTTC; CDR3: CAVLGSYEQYF
D: .; J: TRBJ1-1; size: .; V: TRBV2; DNA: TGTGCCAGCAGTGAGGCAGCGAACACTGAAGCTTTCTTT; CDR3: CASSEAANTEAFF
D: TRBD2; J: TRBJ2-1; size: .; V: TRBV9; DNA: TGTGCCAGCAGCGTAGGCCCAGCGGGAGTCTGGAATGAGCAGTTCTTC; CDR3: CASSVGPAGVWNEQFF
D: .; J: TRBJ1-4; size: once; V: TRBV9; DNA: TGTGCCAGCAGCGTAGCTGGTGGACCATCACTTGGTGAAAAACTGTTTTTT; CDR3: CASSVAGGPSLGEKLFF
D: TRBD2; J: TRBJ2-5; size: .; V: TRBV6-5; DNA: TGTGCCAGCTGGGAGGGCCGAGAGACCCAGTACTTC; CDR3: CASWEGRETQYF
D: .; J: TRBJ1-5; size: .; V: TRBV4-1; DNA: TGCGCCAGCAGCCAAGAGTTGGCGGCCCCCGTGAGGGATCAGCCCCAGCATTTT; CDR3: CASSQELAAPVRDQPQHF
D: .; J: TRBJ1-5; size: few; V: TRBV10-1; DNA: TGCGCCAGCAGGTCCTGGACAGTGTGCAATCAGCCCCAGCATTTT; CDR3: CASRSWTVCNQPQHF
D: .; J: TRBJ2-7; size: .; V: TRBV15; DNA: TGTGCCACCAGCAGGGATTCCGGGACAACCGAGCAGTACTTC; CDR3: CATSRDSGTTEQYF
D: TRBD1; J: TRBJ1-2; size: .; V: TRBV7-2; DNA: TGTGCCAGCAGCGCCGGGACAGGGGGGGACTATGGCTACACCTTC; CDR3: CASSAGTGGDYGYTF
D: .; J: TRBJ1-5; size: .; V: TRBV10-3; DNA: TGTGCCATCAGTGAGACAGTCAATCAGCCCCAGCATTTT; CDR3: CAISETVNQPQHF
D: .; J: TRBJ2-5; size: .; V: TRBV30; DNA: TGTGCCTGGAGTGGGGGCAAGTACCCCGAGACCCAGTACTTC; CDR3: CAWSGGKYPETQYF
D: TRBD2; J: TRBJ2-7; size: .; V: TRBV5-6; DNA: TGTGCCAGCAGCTACATGGCGGGACTAGCGGGACCGGAGCAGTACTTC; CDR3: CASSYMAGLAGPEQYF
D: .; J: TRBJ2-5; size: .; V: TRBV7-9; DNA: TGTGCCAGCAGCTTTAAAGGGGCCGAAAGAGAGACCCAGTACTTC; CDR3: CASSFKGAERETQYF
D: TRBD2; J: TRBJ2-3; size: .; V: TRBV9; DNA: TGTGCCAGCAGCGTCTCGGGGGGGCCCACAGATACGCAGTATTTT; CDR3: CASSVSGGPTDTQYF
D: TRBD1; J: TRBJ2-7; size: few; V: TRBV5-1; DNA: TGCGCCAGCAGCCAAGAGGAGAGGACAGGGTCGGGGGAGCAGTACTTC; CDR3: CASSQEERTGSGEQYF
D: TRBD1; J: TRBJ2-3; size: once; V: TRBV5-1; DNA: TGCGCCAGCAGCTTAGAACAGGGGGGCACAGATACGCAGTATTTT; CDR3: CASSLEQGGTDTQYF
D: .; J: TRBJ2-2; size: .; V: TRBV30; DNA: TGTGCCTGGGGTAACACCGGGGAGCTGTTTTTT; CDR3: CAWGNTGELFF
D: TRBD2; J: TRBJ2-7; size: .; V: TRBV7-2; DNA: TGTGCCAGCAGCCGGACTAGCTACTACGAGCAGTACTTC; CDR3: CASSRTSYYEQYF
D: .; J: TRBJ1-1; size: .; V: TRBV13; DNA: TGTGCCAGCAGCTTAGGCCCCGTCCAACGGAGTCGGGCTTTCTTT; CDR3: CASSLGPVQRSRAFF
D: .; J: TRBJ1-6; size: .; V: TRBV2; DNA: TGTGCCAGCAGTGCAGGGGCCTCTAATTCACCCCTCCACTTT; CDR3: CASSAGASNSPLHF
D: TRBD1; J: TRBJ2-6; size: .; V: TRBV30; DNA: TGTGCCTGGAGTACGGGACAGGCTGGGGCCAACGTCCTGACTTTC; CDR3: CAWSTGQAGANVLTF
D: .; J: TRBJ2-7; size: few; V: TRBV7-2; DNA: TGTGCCAGCAGCTTAGATCGGACCGGAAAGTACTTC; CDR3: CASSLDRTGKYF
D: TRBD2; J: TRBJ2-1; size: .; V: TRBV5-1; DNA: TGCGCCAGCAGCCTGGGACTAGCGGGAGGGCAGCCCTACAATGAGCAGTTCTTC; CDR3: CASSLGLAGGQPYNEQFF